These 27 T cell receptor beta chains were sequenced from one sample in a study of blood T cell repertoires in COVID-19. Using immunoSEQ multiplex PCR, the repertoire was profiled, and TCRdb retains in-frame clones only, with some absent. The sample includes roughly 300,000 clones, around 84% of them seen just once. The specimen sequenced was PBMCs or T cells enriched from blood (not recorded which). These receptors were taken from a woman aged 45-59 years who had recovered from COVID-19.

The chain joins TRBV7-9 to TRBJ2-7, with a possible D match to TRBD1 (6 bases). The CDR3 covers 14 residues. Germline V CDR1 and CDR2: SEHNR, FQNEAQ (reference sequence). Trimming pared 4 bases from V and 9 bases from J, leaving 19 bases between. Written as DNA, the CDR3 is TGTGCCAGCAGCTCGCTAAGGGGGTACTCTGGGCAGTACTTC. It is translated as CASSSLRGYSGQYF.

The V and J genes are TRBV30 and TRBJ1-3; D possibly corresponds to TRBD1 (5 bases). Germline CDR1 GTSNPN, CDR2 SVGIG (reference sequence). The CDR3 is 15 residues long. V gave up 5 bases and J gave up 0 bases, with 14 bases separating them. The CDR3 is CAWDGTSFSGNTIYF. DNA of the CDR3: TGTGCCTGGGACGGGACTTCCTTCTCTGGAAACACCATATATTTT.

CDR3: CASSTGGPTDTQYF. The CDR3 nucleotides are TGTGCCAGCAGTACGGGGGGGCCAACAGATACGCAGTATTTT. The chain joins TRBV28 to TRBJ2-3; 8 nucleotides align to TRBD2. V was clipped by 5 bases and J by 3 bases; unmatched bases: 4. The CDR3 sequence is 14 residues long. Germline V gives CDR1 MDHEN, CDR2 SYDVKM.

The rearrangement uses TRBV6-5 and TRBJ1-2; 9 bases map to TRBD1. J gave up 8 bases and V 6 bases, and 10 bases lay outside the gene matches. In germline, CDR1 is MNHEY, CDR2 SVGAGI. There are 14 residues in the CDR3. The CDR3, as DNA: TGTGCCAGCAGGGGAACAACAGGGGGCAAGGGCTACACCTTC. Its protein product is CASRGTTGGKGYTF.

V and J are TRBV4-2 and TRBJ2-7, with TRBD1 matching over 9 bases. Germline V gives CDR1 LGHNA, CDR2 YNFKEQ. V shed 3 bases and J 7 bases; nucleotides not matched to a gene: 7. The CDR3 totals 14 residues. In nucleotides, the CDR3 is TGTGCCAGCAGCCACGAACAGGGGGCGTGGGAGCAGTACTTC. Protein: CASSHEQGAWEQYF.

This clone was picked up a small number of times. The sample carries other DNA sequences with the same CDR3. The CDR3 coding sequence is TGTGCCAGCAGCCCAAGGGGAGGGTCCTATGGCTACACCTTC. It translates to CASSPRGGSYGYTF. The chain has TRBV7-9 and TRBJ1-2; D is perhaps TRBD1 (5 bases). CDR3 size: 14 residues. Germline loops: CDR1 SEHNR, CDR2 FQNEAQ (reference sequence). V was clipped by 5 bases and J by 4 bases, with 14 bases between them.

This clone showed up just once. This chain uses TRBV18 with TRBJ1-6; the match to TRBD1 covers 11 bases. In germline, CDR1 is KGHSH, CDR2 LQKENI. This CDR3 region has 15 residues. Unmatched junction bases numbered 3, after V lost 3 bases and J lost 8 bases. This chain's CDR3 is CASSPLDRGHSPLHF. CDR3 in DNA: TGTGCCAGCTCACCCCTGGACAGGGGGCATTCACCCCTCCACTTT.

This chain links TRBV15 with TRBJ2-1; 7 nucleotides line up with TRBD2. Germline CDR1 LNHNV, CDR2 YYDKDF (reference sequence). The V gene end was trimmed by 1 base and the J gene end by 3 bases; junction bases not matched to a gene: 3. This CDR3 spans 15 amino acids. The CDR3 DNA is TGTGCCACCAGCAGAGGGGGGGGGAACTACAATGAGCAGTTCTTC. Protein product: CATSRGGGNYNEQFF.

The chain links TRBV28 to TRBJ1-5; D not certain. The CDR3 length is 12 residues. V lost 9 bases and J 9 bases, leaving 15 bases between the germline ends. Germline V gene lookup returns CDR1 MDHEN and CDR2 SYDVKM. CDR3 nucleotide sequence: TGTGCCAGTTCCGGGCTTCGGGGGCCCCAGCATTTT. This codes for CASSGLRGPQHF.

V and J are TRBV28 and TRBJ2-3; TRBD2 matches at 12 bases. The V gene's germline CDR1 is MDHEN and CDR2 SYDVKM. CDR3 size: 15 residues. V shed 5 bases, J shed 5 bases, and the junction held 5 bases outside the gene matches. CDR3: CASSTSGGILDTQYF. The CDR3 nucleotides read TGTGCCAGCAGTACTAGCGGGGGGATTCTAGATACGCAGTATTTT.

This chain uses TRBV7-2 with TRBJ1-2; tentatively, D is TRBD1 (5 bases). The germline V gene has CDR1 SGHTA and CDR2 FQGNSA. There are 14 residues in the CDR3. The germline V and J ends were trimmed by 5 bases and 7 bases, with 17 bases remaining between them. CDR3 residues: CASSLNRQSGGYTF. CDR3 nucleotides: TGTGCCAGCAGCCTAAATCGACAGTCGGGTGGCTACACCTTC. The full variable domain, rest sourced from reference TRBV7-2 and TRBJ1-2, is GAGVSQSPSNKVTEKGKDVELRCDPISGHTALYWYRQSLGQGLEFLIYFQGNSAPDKSGLPSDRFSAERTGGSVSTLTIQRTQQEDSAVYLCASSLNRQSGGYTFGSGTRLTVV.

The rearrangement joins TRBV15 to TRBJ2-3; the D gene is possibly TRBD2 (5 bases). V was cut by 6 bases and J by 6 bases, with 10 bases left in between. This CDR3 comprises 12 residues. Germline V gene lookup returns CDR1 LNHNV and CDR2 YYDKDF (reference sequence). The CDR3 nucleotides read TGTGCCACCAGGATGGGGAGCGATACGCAGTATTTT. Its translation is CATRMGSDTQYF.

V is TRBV5-1 and J is TRBJ1-6; TRBD1 is a possible D gene (5 bases). Trimming took 0 bases from V and 9 from J, leaving 10 bases between them. Germline assignment: CDR1 SGHRS and CDR2 YFSETQ. This CDR3 spans 14 amino acids. For the CDR3, the DNA is TGCGCCAGCAGCTTGGATGGGGCGGCTTCACCCCTCCACTTT. Translation gives CASSLDGAASPLHF.

There are a few counts of this clone. The chain couples TRBV28 to TRBJ2-1, with D possibly matching TRBD2 (5 bases). The CDR3 has 18 amino acids. Germline CDR1 MDHEN, CDR2 SYDVKM. V was shortened by 2 bases and J by 7 bases, with 24 bases between the two germline ends. The chain's CDR3 is CASSLGVRVVVGKNEQFF. The CDR3, as DNA: TGTGCCAGCAGTTTAGGAGTGAGGGTCGTGGTGGGAAAAAATGAGCAGTTCTTC.

The V gene is TRBV7-7, the J gene TRBJ2-7; D is perhaps TRBD2 (6 bases). Trimming took 0 bases from V and 6 from J, leaving 6 bases between them. Per the germline V gene, CDR1 is SSHAT and CDR2 is FNYEAQ (reference sequence). The CDR3 runs 12 residues. The CDR3 loop reads CASSLAGGEQYF. The CDR3 nucleotides read TGTGCCAGCAGCTTAGCCGGGGGCGAGCAGTACTTC.

V usage is TRBV9 and J usage is TRBJ2-7, with 8 bases matching TRBD2. V shed 5 bases, J shed 3 bases, and the junction held 7 bases outside the gene matches. From germline, CDR1 is SGDLS and CDR2 YYNGEE. This CDR3 comprises 14 residues. The CDR3 spells CASSDRREVYEQYF. The CDR3 DNA is TGTGCCAGCAGTGATCGGCGGGAGGTCTACGAGCAGTACTTC.

V is TRBV19 and J is TRBJ1-6; no clear D. The germline V gene encodes CDR1 LNHDA and CDR2 SQIVND (reference sequence). The CDR3 contains 14 residues. The V end was cut by 9 bases, the J end by 4 bases, with 13 bases between. The CDR3 DNA sequence: TGTGCCAGCCGGCTAGAAGGTTATAATTCACCCCTCCACTTT. Translated, it gives CASRLEGYNSPLHF.

The sample holds one count of this clone. The chain employs TRBV5-1 and TRBJ2-2; 9 bases match TRBD1. Germline lookup yields CDR1 SGHRS and CDR2 YFSETQ. CDR3 length: 15 residues. Germline trimming cut 6 bases from V and 1 base from J; bases unmatched to any gene: 4. The CDR3 spells CASTLDRGNTGELFF. DNA for the CDR3: TGCGCCAGCACCCTGGACAGGGGGAACACCGGGGAGCTGTTTTTT.

The chain has TRBV7-9 and TRBJ2-3; tentative D call: TRBD2 (6 bases). From germline, CDR1 is SEHNR and CDR2 FQNEAQ (reference sequence). The CDR3 has 16 residues. Trimming pared 4 bases from V and 1 base from J, leaving 15 bases between. The CDR3 loop reads CASSSPRGTGTDTQYF. CDR3 in DNA: TGTGCCAGCAGCTCCCCTCGGGGGACTGGCACAGATACGCAGTATTTT. The whole variable domain, remainder taken from reference TRBV7-9 and TRBJ2-3, is DTGVSQNPRHKITKRGQNVTFRCDPISEHNRLYWYRQTLGQGPEFLTYFQNEAQLEKSRLLSDRFSAERPKGSFSTLEIQRTEQGDSAMYLCASSSPRGTGTDTQYFGPGTRLTVL.

V and J are TRBV3-1 (or the pseudogene TRBV3-2) and TRBJ1-2, with 7 bases identical to TRBD1. Per germline, CDR1 LGHDT and CDR2 YNNKEL (reference sequence). The V and J ends lost 7 bases and 0 bases, in that order; junction bases with no gene match: 11. The CDR3 totals 16 residues. In DNA, the CDR3 is TGTGCCAGCACCCAGTCGGGACAGTTTTCTAACTATGGCTACACCTTC. Translation gives CASTQSGQFSNYGYTF.

The gene calls are TRBV5-1 and TRBJ2-3; 8 bases fit TRBD1. CDR1 is SGHRS, CDR2 YFSETQ, per germline. V lost 3 bases to trimming and J lost 2 bases; unmatched junction nucleotides: 11. The CDR3 length is 17 residues. CDR3 protein: CASSWATGTGNTDTQYF. The CDR3 DNA reads as TGCGCCAGCAGCTGGGCCACCGGGACAGGTAACACAGATACGCAGTATTTT.

The chain has TRBV7-9 and TRBJ2-3; 10 bases agree with TRBD2. The CDR3 extends over 18 amino acids. V lost 1 base, J lost 3 bases, and 10 bases stayed unmatched. Germline loops: CDR1 SEHNR, CDR2 FQNEAQ (reference sequence). In DNA form, the CDR3 reads TGTGCCAGCAGCTTAGGGGTTGGAGGTAGCGGGGGGACAGATACGCAGTATTTT. Amino acids: CASSLGVGGSGGTDTQYF.

Points on this clone: The junction does not match germline at one end; this may be a read error. V and J are TRBV3-1 (or the pseudogene TRBV3-2) and TRBJ2-1; 10 bases align to TRBD1. Germline CDR1 is LGHDT and CDR2 is YNNKEL (reference sequence). This CDR3 comprises 15 residues. The CDR3 sequence: CASSKDRGPYNEQFF. The CDR3 region has the DNA TGTGCCAGCAGCAAAGACAGGGGGCCCTACAATGAGCAGTTCTTC.

The chain links TRBV2 to TRBJ1-5; 10 nucleotides match TRBD1. The ends lost 6 bases at V and 5 bases at J; junction bases unmatched: 7. The CDR3 length is 15 residues. Looked up from germline, CDR1 is SNHLY and CDR2 is FYNNEI. The CDR3 DNA reads as TGTGCCAGCAGGACGGGACAGGGGTCTTATCAGCCCCAGCATTTT. The encoded protein is CASRTGQGSYQPQHF.

The chain employs TRBV28 and TRBJ2-1; 10 nucleotides match TRBD2. There are 17 residues in the CDR3. J gave up 3 bases and V 6 bases, and 11 bases lay outside the gene matches. Germline CDR1 MDHEN, CDR2 SYDVKM. CDR3 nucleotides: TGTGCCAGCAGCAGACCGGGACTAGCGCGAATCTACAATGAGCAGTTCTTC. It translates to CASSRPGLARIYNEQFF.

DNA of the CDR3: TGTGCCAGCTATCCGGACAGGGGGCTCTCCGGGGAGCTGTTTTTT. This gives the protein CASYPDRGLSGELFF. The J gene is TRBJ2-2, the V gene TRBV19; 11 bases agree with TRBD1. The CDR3 runs 15 residues. Germline lookup yields CDR1 LNHDA and CDR2 SQIVND (reference sequence). V gave up 9 bases and J gave up 6 bases; unmatched junction bases: 9.

Points on this clone: Additional DNA sequences in this sample encode the identical CDR3. The chain couples TRBV30 to TRBJ1-1; D may be TRBD1 (6 bases). Germline V gene lookup returns CDR1 GTSNPN and CDR2 SVGIG (reference sequence). The CDR3 spans 14 residues. Trimming left V 1 base short and J 0 bases short, with 9 bases between. The CDR3 region is CAWSGTVMNTEAFF. As DNA, the CDR3 is TGTGCCTGGAGTGGGACAGTCATGAACACTGAAGCTTTCTTT.